This T cell receptor beta chain was recorded in a study of T-cell memory formation after mild COVID-19. Background on the study: The study found TCR clusters largely donor specific. Notes on the study in general: Memory from before infection featured some responding clones, which suggests cross-reactive memory joined. The study found balanced CD4/CD8 in clones contracting day 15 to 85 and a CD4+ lean in later expanders. Researchers report contracting CD4+ clones mostly in CM and EM, with CD8+ clones in EMRA.

The V segment lost 4 bases and the J segment 6 bases; nucleotides outside the gene matches: 7. CDR1 and CDR2 (germline): SGHKS, YYEKEE (reference sequence). The CDR3 has 13 residues. One entry per CDR3 protein, called by TCRdb with MiXCR from the 5' RACE reads. Of fewer than 500,000 distinct CDR3 sequences in the sample, 25% were seen once. As to this clonotype: Its antigen remains unidentified.

Sample: PBMCs or a T cell subset sorted from them (not recorded which). The chain is built from TRBV5-5 and TRBJ2-7; the match to TRBD2 covers 7 bases. The TCR comes from an adult woman who had mild COVID-19 (a few samples of this study predate the infection). Cell type and time point are not known. The CDR3 region has the DNA TGTGCCAGCAGCCGACGGGGGGAAGGCGAGCAGTACTTC. This gives the protein CASSRRGEGEQYF. Variable domain in full (rest from reference TRBV5-5 and TRBJ2-7): DAGVTQSPTHLIKTRGQQVTLRCSPISGHKSVSWYQQVLGQGPQFIFQYYEKEERGRGNFPDRFSARQFPNYSSELNVNALLLGDSALYLCASSRRGEGEQYFGPGTRLTVT.